A single sample gave rise to the 4 T cell receptor beta chains below, sequenced in a study of blood T cell repertoires in COVID-19. Libraries were prepared by immunoSEQ multiplex PCR; TCRdb keeps only in-frame clonotypes and omits some of them. The profile shows roughly 170,000 clones, roughly nine tenths of them singletons. The sample was peripheral blood. Receptors originate from a man aged 55 to 70 with acute or convalescent COVID-19.

To note about this clone: The junction shows a germline mismatch at one end, possibly a read error. Other DNA sequences in this specimen translate into the identical CDR3. The rearrangement links TRBV19 to TRBJ1-1; 7 nucleotides match TRBD1. CDR1 and CDR2 (germline): LNHDA, SQIVND (reference sequence). CDR3 size: 15 residues. The CDR3 loop is CASSIQGTGNTEAFF. CDR3 DNA: TGCGCCAGTAGTATACAGGGGACGGGGAACACTGAAGCTTTCTTT.

This chain joins TRBV24-1 and TRBJ2-3; 7 positions agree with TRBD2. With V trimmed by 4 bases and J by 3 bases, 18 bases remained unmatched. The CDR3 contains 19 residues. CDR1 is KGHDR, CDR2 SFDVKD, per germline. The CDR3 sequence is CATSDLSGWAGAGTDTQYF. CDR3 DNA sequence: TGTGCCACCAGTGACTTAAGTGGCTGGGCGGGAGCTGGGACAGATACGCAGTATTTT.

J is TRBJ2-5 and V is TRBV5-6; 8 bases align to TRBD1. Germline CDR1 SGHDT, CDR2 YYEEEE. Trimming cost V 4 bases and J 4 bases; bases outside gene matches: 6. The CDR3 is 14 residues long. DNA for the CDR3: TGTGCCAGCAGCCCAACCGGGACAGGAGAGACCCAGTACTTC. The encoded protein is CASSPTGTGETQYF.

This clone was recorded once. This chain links TRBV6-6 with TRBJ1-1; TRBD1 might be the D (6 bases). CDR3 length: 15 amino acids. Trimming took 2 bases from V and 1 from J, leaving 11 bases between them. Germline loops: CDR1 MNHNY, CDR2 SVGAGI (reference sequence). The DNA of the CDR3 is TGTGCCAGCAGTTACCAGGGGCATCAGAACACTGAAGCTTTCTTT. This encodes CASSYQGHQNTEAFF.